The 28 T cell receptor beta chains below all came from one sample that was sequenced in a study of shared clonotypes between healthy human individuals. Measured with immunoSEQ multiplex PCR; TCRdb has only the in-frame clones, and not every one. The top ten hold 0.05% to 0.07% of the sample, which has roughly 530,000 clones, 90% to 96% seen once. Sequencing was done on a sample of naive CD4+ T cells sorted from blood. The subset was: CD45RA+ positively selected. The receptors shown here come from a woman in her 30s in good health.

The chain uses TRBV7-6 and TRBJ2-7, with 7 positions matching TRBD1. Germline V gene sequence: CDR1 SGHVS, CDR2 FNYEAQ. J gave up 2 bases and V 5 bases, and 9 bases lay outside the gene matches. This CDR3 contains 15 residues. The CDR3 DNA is TGTGCCAGCAGCGCGGACCGCACAGGGGCCTACGAGCAGTACTTC. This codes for CASSADRTGAYEQYF.

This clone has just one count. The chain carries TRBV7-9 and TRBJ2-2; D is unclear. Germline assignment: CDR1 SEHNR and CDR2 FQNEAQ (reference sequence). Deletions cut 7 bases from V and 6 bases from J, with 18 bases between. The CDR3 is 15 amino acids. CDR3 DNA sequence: TGTGCCAGCAACTATCTGCCCAGTAACTCCGGGGAGCTGTTTTTT. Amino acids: CASNYLPSNSGELFF.

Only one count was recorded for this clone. The CDR3, as DNA: TGTGCCAGCAAAAGCCCTGGAGGCAATCAGCCCCAGCATTTT. Protein sequence: CASKSPGGNQPQHF. The J gene is TRBJ1-5, the V gene TRBV28, with D unresolved. Trimming left V 7 bases short and J 2 bases short, with 12 bases between. The germline V gene encodes CDR1 MDHEN and CDR2 SYDVKM. The length of the CDR3 is 14 residues.

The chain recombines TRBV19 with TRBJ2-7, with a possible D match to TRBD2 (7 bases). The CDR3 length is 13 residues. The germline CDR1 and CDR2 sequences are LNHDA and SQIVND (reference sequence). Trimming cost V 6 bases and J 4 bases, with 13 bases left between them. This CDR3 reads CASRGGPTYEQYF. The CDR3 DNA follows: TGTGCCAGTAGGGGGGGGCCCACTTACGAGCAGTACTTC. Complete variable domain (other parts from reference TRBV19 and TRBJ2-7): DGGITQSPKYLFRKEGQNVTLSCEQNLNHDAMYWYRQDPGQGLRLIYYSQIVNDFQKGDIAEGYSVSREKKESFPLTVTSAQKNPTAFYLCASRGGPTYEQYFGPGTRLTVT.

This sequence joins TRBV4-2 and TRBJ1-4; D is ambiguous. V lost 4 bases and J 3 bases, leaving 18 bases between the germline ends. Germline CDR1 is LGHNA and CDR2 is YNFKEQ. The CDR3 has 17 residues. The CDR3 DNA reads TGTGCCAGCAGCCGGGGAAGGGAGCGGTCCCCTAATGAAAAACTGTTTTTT. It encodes CASSRGRERSPNEKLFF.

The CDR3 bases are TGTGCCAGCAGTGCCGGTTGGCAGGTAGATGAGCAGTTCTTC. Protein sequence: CASSAGWQVDEQFF. The genes are TRBV6-1 and TRBJ2-1; no reliable D call. The V end lost 4 bases, the J end lost 8 bases, and 15 bases lay between the germline ends. The germline gives CDR1 MNHNS, CDR2 SASEGT. This CDR3 is 14 amino acids long.

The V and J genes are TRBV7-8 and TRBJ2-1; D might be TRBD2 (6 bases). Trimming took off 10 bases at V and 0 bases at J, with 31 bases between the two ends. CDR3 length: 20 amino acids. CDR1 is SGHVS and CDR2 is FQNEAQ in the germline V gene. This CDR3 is CAIPAPGRSQKRTSYNEQFF. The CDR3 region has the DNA TGTGCCATCCCAGCCCCGGGGAGGTCCCAAAAGCGGACCTCCTACAATGAGCAGTTCTTC.

CDR3 coding DNA: TGCGCCAGCAGCTTGATGGGGGAGACGGAGACCCAGTACTTC. Protein: CASSLMGETETQYF. V and J are TRBV5-1 and TRBJ2-5, with D perhaps matching TRBD1 or TRBD2 (5 bases each). CDR3 length: 14 residues. The V and J ends lost 1 base and 5 bases respectively, with 12 bases between them. Germline CDR1 is SGHRS and CDR2 is YFSETQ. The full variable domain, its missing parts supplied by reference TRBV5-1 and TRBJ2-5, is KAGVTQTPRYLIKTRGQQVTLSCSPISGHRSVSWYQQTPGQGLQFLFEYFSETQRNKGNFPGRFSGRQFSNSRSEMNVSTLELGDSALYLCASSLMGETETQYFGPGTRLLVL.

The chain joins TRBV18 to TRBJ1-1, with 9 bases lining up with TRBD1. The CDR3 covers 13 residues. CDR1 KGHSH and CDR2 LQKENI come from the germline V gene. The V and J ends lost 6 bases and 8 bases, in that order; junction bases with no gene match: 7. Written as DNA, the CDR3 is TGTGCCAGCTCCTCAGGACAGGGGTCCGAAGCTTTCTTT. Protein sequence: CASSSGQGSEAFF.

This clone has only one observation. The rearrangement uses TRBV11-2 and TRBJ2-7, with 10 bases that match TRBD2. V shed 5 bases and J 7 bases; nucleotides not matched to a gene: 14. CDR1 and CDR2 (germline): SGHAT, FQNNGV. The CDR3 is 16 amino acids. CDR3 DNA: TGTGCCAGCAGCCCCGAGGGGGGTAGCGGGAGGAAAGAGCAGTACTTC. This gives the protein CASSPEGGSGRKEQYF.

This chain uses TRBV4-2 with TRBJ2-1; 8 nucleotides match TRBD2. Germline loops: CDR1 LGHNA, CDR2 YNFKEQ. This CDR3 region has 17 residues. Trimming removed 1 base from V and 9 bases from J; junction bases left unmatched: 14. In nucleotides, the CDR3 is TGTGCCAGCAGCCAAGTCGGGGGGGGACTTTCCCTCAGTGAGCAGTTCTTC. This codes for CASSQVGGGLSLSEQFF.

CDR3 DNA sequence: TGTGCCAGCAGCTTGCCCCCGGCGGACACCATATATTTT. This encodes CASSLPPADTIYF. The chain recombines TRBV5-6 with TRBJ1-3; D is uncertain. Germline loops: CDR1 SGHDT, CDR2 YYEEEE. Trimming took off 1 base at V and 8 bases at J, with 10 bases between the two ends. The length of the CDR3 is 13 residues.

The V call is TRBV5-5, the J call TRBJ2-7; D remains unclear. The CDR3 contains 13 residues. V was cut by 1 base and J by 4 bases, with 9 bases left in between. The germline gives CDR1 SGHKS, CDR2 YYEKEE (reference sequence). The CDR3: CASSLITSYEQYF. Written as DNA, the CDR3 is TGTGCCAGCAGCTTGATAACCTCTTACGAGCAGTACTTC.

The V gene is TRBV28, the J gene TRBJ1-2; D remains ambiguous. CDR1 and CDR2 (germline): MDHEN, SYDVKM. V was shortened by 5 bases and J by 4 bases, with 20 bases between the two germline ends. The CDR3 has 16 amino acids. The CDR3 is CASSPPPLWYVYGYTF. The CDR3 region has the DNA TGTGCCAGCAGTCCCCCGCCGCTGTGGTATGTCTATGGCTACACCTTC.

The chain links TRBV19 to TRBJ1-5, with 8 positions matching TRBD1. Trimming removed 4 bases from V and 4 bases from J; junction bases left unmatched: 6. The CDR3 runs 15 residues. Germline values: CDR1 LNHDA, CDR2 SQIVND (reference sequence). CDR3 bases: TGTGCCAGTAGTACACAGGGGGAAGAGAATCAGCCCCAGCATTTT. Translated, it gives CASSTQGEENQPQHF.

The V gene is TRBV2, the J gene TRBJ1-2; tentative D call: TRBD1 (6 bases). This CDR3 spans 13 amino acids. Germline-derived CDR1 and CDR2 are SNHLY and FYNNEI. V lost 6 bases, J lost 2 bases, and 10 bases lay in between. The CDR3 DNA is TGTGCCAGCAGCGGACAGCTCAACTATGGCTACACCTTC. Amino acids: CASSGQLNYGYTF.

This CDR3 reads CASSPRELAGVYEQYF. The CDR3 DNA is TGTGCCAGCTCACCACGGGAGTTAGCGGGGGTTTACGAGCAGTACTTC. The chain carries TRBV18 and TRBJ2-7, with TRBD2 matching over 9 bases. This CDR3 spans 16 amino acids. The V segment lost 1 base and the J segment 4 bases; nucleotides outside the gene matches: 8. Germline lookup yields CDR1 KGHSH and CDR2 LQKENI.

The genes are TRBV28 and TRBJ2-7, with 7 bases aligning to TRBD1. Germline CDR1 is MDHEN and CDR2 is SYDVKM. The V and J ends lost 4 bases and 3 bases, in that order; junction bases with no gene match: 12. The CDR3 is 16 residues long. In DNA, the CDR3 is TGTGCCAGCAGTTGGTCCTACCGGGACAGACGCTACGAGCAGTACTTC. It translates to CASSWSYRDRRYEQYF.

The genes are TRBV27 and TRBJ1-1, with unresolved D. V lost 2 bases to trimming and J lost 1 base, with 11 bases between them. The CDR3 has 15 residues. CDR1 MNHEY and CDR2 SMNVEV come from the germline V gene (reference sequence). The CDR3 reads CASSLVAFRNTEAFF. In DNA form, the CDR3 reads TGTGCCAGCAGTTTAGTGGCTTTCAGGAACACTGAAGCTTTCTTT.

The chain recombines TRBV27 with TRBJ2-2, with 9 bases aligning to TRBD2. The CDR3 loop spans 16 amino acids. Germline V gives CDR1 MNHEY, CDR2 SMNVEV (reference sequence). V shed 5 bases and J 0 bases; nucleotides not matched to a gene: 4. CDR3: CASSMTSGANTGELFF. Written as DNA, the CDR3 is TGTGCCAGCAGTATGACTAGCGGCGCGAACACCGGGGAGCTGTTTTTT.

The CDR3 nucleotides read TGTGCCTGGAGTGCAGGGGATAGCAATCAGCCCCAGCATTTT. Translated: CAWSAGDSNQPQHF. The rearrangement joins TRBV30 to TRBJ1-5; maybe TRBD1 (6 bases). This CDR3 has 14 residues. Deletions cut 1 base from V and 0 bases from J, with 7 bases between. In germline, CDR1 is GTSNPN, CDR2 SVGIG (reference sequence).

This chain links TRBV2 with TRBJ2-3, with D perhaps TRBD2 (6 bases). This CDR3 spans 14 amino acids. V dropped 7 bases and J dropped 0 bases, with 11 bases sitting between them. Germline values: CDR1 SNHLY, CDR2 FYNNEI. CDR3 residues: CASNSGLSTDTQYF. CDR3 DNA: TGTGCCAGCAATAGCGGCCTTAGCACAGATACGCAGTATTTT.

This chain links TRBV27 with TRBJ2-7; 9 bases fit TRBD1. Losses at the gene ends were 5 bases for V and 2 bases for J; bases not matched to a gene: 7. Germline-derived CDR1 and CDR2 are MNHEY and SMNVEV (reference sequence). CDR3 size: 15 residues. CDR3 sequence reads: CASSPGTGKAYEQYF. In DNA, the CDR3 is TGTGCCAGCAGTCCAGGGACAGGGAAAGCCTACGAGCAGTACTTC.

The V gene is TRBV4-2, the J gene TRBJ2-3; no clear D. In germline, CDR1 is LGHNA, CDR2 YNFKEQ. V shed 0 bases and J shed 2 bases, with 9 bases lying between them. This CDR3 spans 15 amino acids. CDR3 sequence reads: CASSQDTGNTDTQYF. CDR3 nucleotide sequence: TGTGCCAGCAGCCAAGATACCGGAAACACAGATACGCAGTATTTT.

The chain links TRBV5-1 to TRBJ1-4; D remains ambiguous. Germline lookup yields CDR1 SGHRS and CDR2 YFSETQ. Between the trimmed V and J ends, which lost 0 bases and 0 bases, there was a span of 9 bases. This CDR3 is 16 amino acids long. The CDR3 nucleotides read TGCGCCAGCAGCTTGGGGGCGGCGTCAACTAATGAAAAACTGTTTTTT. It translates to CASSLGAASTNEKLFF.

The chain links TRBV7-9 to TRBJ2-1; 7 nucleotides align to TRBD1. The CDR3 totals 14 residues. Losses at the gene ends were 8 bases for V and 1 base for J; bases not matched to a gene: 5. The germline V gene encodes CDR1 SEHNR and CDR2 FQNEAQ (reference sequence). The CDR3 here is CASGKQGSYNEQFF. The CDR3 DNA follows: TGTGCCAGCGGAAAACAGGGGTCCTACAATGAGCAGTTCTTC. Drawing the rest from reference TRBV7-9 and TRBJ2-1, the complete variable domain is DTGVSQNPRHKITKRGQNVTFRCDPISEHNRLYWYRQTLGQGPEFLTYFQNEAQLEKSRLLSDRFSAERPKGSFSTLEIQRTEQGDSAMYLCASGKQGSYNEQFFGPGTRLTVL.

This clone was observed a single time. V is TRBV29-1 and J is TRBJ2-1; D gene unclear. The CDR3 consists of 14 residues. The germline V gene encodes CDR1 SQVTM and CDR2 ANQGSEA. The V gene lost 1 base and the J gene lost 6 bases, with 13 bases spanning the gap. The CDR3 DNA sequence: TGCAGCGTTGAAGGCCGTTTGATGGCCAATGAGCAGTTCTTC. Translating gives CSVEGRLMANEQFF.

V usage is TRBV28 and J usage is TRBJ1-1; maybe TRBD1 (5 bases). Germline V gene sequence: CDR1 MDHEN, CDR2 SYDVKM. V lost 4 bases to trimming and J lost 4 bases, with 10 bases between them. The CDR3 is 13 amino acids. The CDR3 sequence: CASSSGYFTEAFF. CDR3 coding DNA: TGTGCCAGCAGTTCAGGGTATTTCACTGAAGCTTTCTTT.